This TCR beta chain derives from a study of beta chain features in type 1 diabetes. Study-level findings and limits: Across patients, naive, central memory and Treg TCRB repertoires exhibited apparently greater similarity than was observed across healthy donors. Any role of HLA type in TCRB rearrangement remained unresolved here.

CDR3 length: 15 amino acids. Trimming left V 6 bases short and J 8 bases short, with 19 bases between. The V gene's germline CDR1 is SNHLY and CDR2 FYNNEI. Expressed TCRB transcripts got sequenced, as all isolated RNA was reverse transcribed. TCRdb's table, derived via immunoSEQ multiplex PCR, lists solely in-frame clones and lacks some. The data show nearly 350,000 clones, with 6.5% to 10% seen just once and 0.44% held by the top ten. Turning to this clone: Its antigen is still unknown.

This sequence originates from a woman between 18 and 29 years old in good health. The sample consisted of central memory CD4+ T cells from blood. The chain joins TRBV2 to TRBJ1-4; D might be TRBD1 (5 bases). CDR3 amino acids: CASRDPIRAGEKLFF. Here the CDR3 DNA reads TGTGCCAGCAGGGACCCTATCAGGGCTGGCGAAAAACTGTTTTTT.